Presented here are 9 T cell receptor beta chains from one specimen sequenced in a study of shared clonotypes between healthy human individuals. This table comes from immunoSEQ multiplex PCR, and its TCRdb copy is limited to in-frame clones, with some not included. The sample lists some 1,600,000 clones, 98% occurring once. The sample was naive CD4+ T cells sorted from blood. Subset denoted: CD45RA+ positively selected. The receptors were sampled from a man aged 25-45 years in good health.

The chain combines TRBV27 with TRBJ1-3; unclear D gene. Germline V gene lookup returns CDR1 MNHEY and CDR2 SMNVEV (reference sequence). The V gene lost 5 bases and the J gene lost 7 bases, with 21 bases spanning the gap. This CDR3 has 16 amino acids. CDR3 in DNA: TGTGCCAGCAGTCTCCCGACTCTTCGGGGTGGGAACACCATATATTTT. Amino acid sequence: CASSLPTLRGGNTIYF.

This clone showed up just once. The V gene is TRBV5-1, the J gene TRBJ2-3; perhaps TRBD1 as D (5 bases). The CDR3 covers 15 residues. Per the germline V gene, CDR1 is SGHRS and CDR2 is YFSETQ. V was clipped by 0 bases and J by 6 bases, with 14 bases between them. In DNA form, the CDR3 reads TGCGCCAGCAGCTTGGAAGGGGCCAACACGGATACGCAGTATTTT. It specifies CASSLEGANTDTQYF.

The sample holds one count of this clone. The CDR3 is CASSLTKGLAGLTDTQYF. For the CDR3, the DNA is TGTGCCAGCAGCTTAACTAAGGGACTAGCGGGACTTACAGATACGCAGTATTTT. J is TRBJ2-3 and V is TRBV7-3; TRBD2 agrees at 13 bases. Per germline, CDR1 SGHTA and CDR2 FQGTGA. The J segment lost 3 bases and the V segment lost 0 bases, leaving 6 bases of the junction unmatched. The CDR3 totals 18 residues. Looking up the rest from reference TRBV7-3 and TRBJ2-3 gives the full variable domain: GAGVSQTPSNKVTEKGKYVELRCDPISGHTALYWYRQSLGQGPEFLIYFQGTGAADDSGLPNDRFFAVRPEGSVSTLKIQRTERGDSAVYLCASSLTKGLAGLTDTQYFGPGTRLTVL.

The CDR3 sequence is CASSPTGGPYNEQFF. The CDR3 nucleotides are TGTGCCAGCAGCCCCACCGGGGGCCCCTACAATGAGCAGTTCTTC. V and J are TRBV7-2 and TRBJ2-1; the D gene could be TRBD1 or TRBD2 (6 bases each). Trimming pared 5 bases from V and 2 bases from J, leaving 13 bases between. This CDR3 comprises 15 residues. In germline, CDR1 is SGHTA, CDR2 FQGNSA.

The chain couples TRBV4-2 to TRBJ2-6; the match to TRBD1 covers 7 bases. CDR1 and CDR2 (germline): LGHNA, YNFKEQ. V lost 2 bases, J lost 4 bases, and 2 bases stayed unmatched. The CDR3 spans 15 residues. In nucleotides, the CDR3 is TGTGCCAGCAGCCAAACAGGGGTGGGGGCCAACGTCCTGACTTTC. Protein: CASSQTGVGANVLTF.

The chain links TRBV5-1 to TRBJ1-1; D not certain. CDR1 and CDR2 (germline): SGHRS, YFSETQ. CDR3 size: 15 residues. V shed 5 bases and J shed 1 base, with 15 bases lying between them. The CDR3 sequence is CASRPVGRQNTEAFF. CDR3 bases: TGCGCCAGCAGACCGGTAGGGCGGCAGAACACTGAAGCTTTCTTT.

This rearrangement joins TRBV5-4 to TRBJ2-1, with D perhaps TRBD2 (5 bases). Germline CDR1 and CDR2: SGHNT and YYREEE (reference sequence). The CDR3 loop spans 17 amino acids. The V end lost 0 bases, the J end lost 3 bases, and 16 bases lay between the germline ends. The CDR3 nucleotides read TGTGCCAGCAGCTTGGCCCCATGGCTGGAGGTCTACAATGAGCAGTTCTTC. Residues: CASSLAPWLEVYNEQFF.

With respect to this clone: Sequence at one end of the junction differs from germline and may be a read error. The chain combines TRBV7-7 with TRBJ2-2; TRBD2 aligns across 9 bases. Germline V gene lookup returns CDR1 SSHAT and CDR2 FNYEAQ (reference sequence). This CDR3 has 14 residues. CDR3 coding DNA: TGTGCTAGCAGCTTGGCGGGAGGGACCGGGGAGCTGTTTTTT. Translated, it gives CASSLAGGTGELFF.

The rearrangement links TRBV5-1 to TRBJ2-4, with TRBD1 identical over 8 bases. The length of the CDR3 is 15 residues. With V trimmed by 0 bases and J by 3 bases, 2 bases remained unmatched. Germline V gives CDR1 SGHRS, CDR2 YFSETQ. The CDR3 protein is CASSLAGQGKNIQYF. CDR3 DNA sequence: TGCGCCAGCAGCTTGGCTGGACAGGGCAAAAACATTCAGTACTTC.